Below are 16 T cell receptor beta chains sequenced from a single sample in a study of T cell clonality in common variable immunodeficiency. Study-level results: Common variable immunodeficiency TCR beta sequences reportedly had fewer deletions and N-nucleotide insertions.

Assay used: immunoSEQ multiplex PCR; TCRdb lists only in-frame clones, some missing. There are about 26,000 clones in the sample, none observed a single time. Their recognized antigens are unknown. Sequenced sample: peripheral blood mononuclear cells. The receptors shown here come from a human donor with common variable immunodeficiency.

This clone has more than one count but fewer than ten. The read comes to an end 3 residues before the CDR3 does, leaving the germline J gene to fill in the end. The sample holds other DNA sequences that translate to the same CDR3. The rearrangement links TRBV19 to TRBJ2-6; maybe TRBD2 (6 bases). Looked up from germline, CDR1 is LNHDA and CDR2 is SQIVND (reference sequence). The ends were cut back, 4 bases at V and 3 bases at J, with 13 bases in the middle. The CDR3 sequence is 16 residues long. CDR3 DNA (partial): TGTGCCAGTAGTAAGGGTGGAGGGCGTGGGGCCAACGTC. Amino acids: CASSKGGGRGANV. In full, the CDR3 reads CASSKGGGRGANVLTF.

The sample holds many counts of this clone. Compared with germline, one end of the junction differs, possibly owing to a read error. The observed sequence ends 3 residues before the CDR3 terminus, with the missing tail filled in from the germline J gene. The chain has TRBV4-2 and TRBJ1-1, with D possibly matching TRBD1 (5 bases). The CDR3 loop spans 14 amino acids. Looked up from germline, CDR1 is LGHNA and CDR2 is YNFKEQ. The sequenced CDR3 bases are TGCGCCAGCAGTTTTACCGACAGGAACACTGAA. As protein: CASSFTDRNTE. The CDR3 in its entirety is CASSFTDRNTEAFF.

This clone was found a few times. From the germline J gene comes the end of the CDR3, since the read stops 3 residues before it. The chain couples TRBV5-6 to TRBJ2-7; tentative D call: TRBD1 (5 bases). The CDR3 is made up of 15 amino acids. CDR1 SGHDT and CDR2 YYEEEE come from the germline V gene. V shed 5 bases and J shed 4 bases, with 19 bases lying between them. CDR3 DNA, as far as it was read: TGTGCCAGCAGTCACCGTACAGGTCCCTTTTACGAG. Amino acids: CASSHRTGPFYE. Given in full, the CDR3 is CASSHRTGPFYEQYF.

This clone was detected ten times or more. Germline is not matched at one junction end, which may reflect a read error. The sequence runs out 3 residues before the end of the CDR3; the remainder is reconstructed from the germline J gene. The chain joins TRBV4-2 to TRBJ2-1; 9 nucleotides match TRBD1. The CDR3 is made up of 15 amino acids. Germline CDR1 and CDR2: LGHNA and YNFKEQ. CDR3 protein: CASSIRQGVYNEQFF. The covered CDR3 bases are TGCGCCAGCAGCATTCGACAGGGGGTCTACAATGAG.

This clone occurred many times. The read finishes 3 residues shy of the CDR3 end, and the germline J gene is used to complete it. The chain is built from TRBV7-9 and TRBJ2-7, with D possibly being TRBD2 (5 bases). This CDR3 region has 13 residues. Germline CDR1 and CDR2: SEHNR and FQNEAQ (reference sequence). V was cut by 6 bases and J by 2 bases, with 11 bases left in between. The CDR3 loop reads CASRLDFTYEQYF. The part of the CDR3 DNA that was read is TGTGCCAGCAGGTTGGACTTCACCTACGAG. Filled out from reference TRBV7-9 and TRBJ2-7, the complete variable domain reads DTGVSQNPRHKITKRGQNVTFRCDPISEHNRLYWYRQTLGQGPEFLTYFQNEAQLEKSRLLSDRFSAERPKGSFSTLEIQRTEQGDSAMYLCASRLDFTYEQYFGPGTRLTVT.

This clone was observed many times. The read halts 3 residues ahead of the CDR3 end, with the missing end drawn from the germline J gene. The chain couples TRBV28 to TRBJ2-1, with D hard to call. Germline loops: CDR1 MDHEN, CDR2 SYDVKM. V lost 2 bases and J lost 0, with 8 bases in between. This CDR3 spans 15 amino acids. The CDR3 sequence is CASSLGRTSYNEQFF. The sequenced part of the CDR3 DNA is TGTGCCAGCAGTTTAGGCCGAACCTCCTACAATGAG.

This clone was counted ten times or more. The read stops 3 residues short of the end of the CDR3; the missing end is completed from the germline J gene. This rearrangement joins TRBV19 to TRBJ2-2, with TRBD2 identical over 10 bases. V shed 8 bases, J shed 3 bases, and the junction held 3 bases outside the gene matches. There are 14 residues in the CDR3. CDR1 is LNHDA and CDR2 is SQIVND in the germline V gene (reference sequence). CDR3: CASSTSGHTGELFF. The part of the CDR3 DNA that was read is TGTGCCAGTTCGACTAGCGGGCACACCGGGGAG.

This clone was recorded many times. Read data end 3 residues before the CDR3 end; the end is taken from the germline J gene. The chain carries TRBV5-1 and TRBJ2-7, with 14 positions matching TRBD2. CDR3 length equals 15 residues. V lost 0 bases, J lost 5 bases, and 1 base stayed unmatched. Per germline, CDR1 SGHRS and CDR2 YFSETQ. The sequenced CDR3 bases are TGCGCCAGCAGCTTGGGGGGACTAGCGGGAGACGAG. Protein product: CASSLGGLAGDE. The entire CDR3 protein is CASSLGGLAGDEQYF.

At least ten counts were recorded for this clone. The read ends 3 residues shy of where the CDR3 ends; the end is completed using the germline J gene. The V gene is TRBV7-8, the J gene TRBJ1-1, with a possible D match to TRBD1 (6 bases). This CDR3 is built from 12 residues. Trimming took off 5 bases at V and 7 bases at J, with 11 bases between the two ends. Germline V CDR1 and CDR2: SGHVS, FQNEAQ. CDR3 DNA (partial): TGTGCCAGCAGCGCCAACAGGGTTGAA. Its protein is CASSANRVE. The whole CDR3 protein is CASSANRVEAFF.

This clone showed up many times. The observed sequence ends 3 residues before the CDR3 terminus, with the missing tail filled in from the germline J gene. This rearrangement joins TRBV7-9 to TRBJ2-5; possibly TRBD2 for D (5 bases). V was shortened by 5 bases and J by 1 base, with 11 bases between the two germline ends. This CDR3 is built from 14 residues. Per germline, CDR1 SEHNR and CDR2 FQNEAQ (reference sequence). The part of the CDR3 DNA that was read is TGTGCCAGCAGCCAACTAGGGTTCCAAGAGACC. This gives the protein CASSQLGFQET. The full CDR3 reads CASSQLGFQETQYF.

This clone was seen repeatedly, ten times or more. The read stops 3 residues short of the end of the CDR3; the missing end is completed from the germline J gene. At the DNA level, this CDR3 is encoded by other sequences in the same sample as well. The V call is TRBV2, the J call TRBJ2-7; the D gene is possibly TRBD1 (6 bases). The germline V gene has CDR1 SNHLY and CDR2 FYNNEI. V lost 6 bases and J lost 4, with 10 bases in between. CDR3 size: 12 residues. The sequenced part of the CDR3 DNA is TGTGCCAGCAGACAGGGTGGTTACGAG. It is translated as CASRQGGYE. The whole CDR3 region reads CASRQGGYEQYF.

With respect to this clone: The read finishes 3 residues shy of the CDR3 end, and the germline J gene is used to complete it. The V gene is TRBV27, the J gene TRBJ2-7; perhaps TRBD2 as D (5 bases). V was pared by 3 bases and J by 3 bases, with 18 bases between. This CDR3 has 16 residues. Germline lookup yields CDR1 MNHEY and CDR2 SMNVEV (reference sequence). CDR3 bases read: TGTGCCAGCAGTTTTAAGCCGGGGTTCCCGATCTACGAG. Its protein is CASSFKPGFPIYE. The complete CDR3 protein is CASSFKPGFPIYEQYF.

This clone came up many times. The read finishes 3 residues shy of the CDR3 end, and the germline J gene is used to complete it. V gene TRBV5-6 combines with J gene TRBJ2-2; TRBD2 matches at 9 bases. The CDR3 loop spans 15 amino acids. V shed 0 bases and J 3 bases; nucleotides not matched to a gene: 0. Germline V CDR1 and CDR2: SGHDT, YYEEEE. CDR3 sequence reads: CASSLGLADTGELFF. The CDR3 DNA, read in part, is TGTGCCAGCAGCTTGGGACTAGCGGACACCGGGGAG. Looking up the rest from reference TRBV5-6 and TRBJ2-2 gives the full variable domain: DAGVTQSPTHLIKTRGQQVTLRCSPKSGHDTVSWYQQALGQGPQFIFQYYEEEERQRGNFPDRFSGHQFPNYSSELNVNALLLGDSALYLCASSLGLADTGELFFGEGSRLTVL.

This clone was counted at least ten times. Coverage ceases 3 residues before the CDR3 finishes, and the germline J gene fills in the end. The rearrangement uses TRBV7-2 and TRBJ1-6; D is perhaps TRBD1 (6 bases). Germline loops: CDR1 SGHTA, CDR2 FQGNSA. With 5 bases removed from V and 9 bases from J, the gap between germline ends came to 11 bases. CDR3 length: 13 residues. CDR3: CASSTQGSSPLHF. The sequenced part of the CDR3 DNA is TGTGCCAGCAGCACACAGGGTTCTTCACCC.

This clone appeared many times. The missing CDR3 end, 3 residues past where the read stops, is filled in from the germline J gene. The chain employs TRBV19 and TRBJ2-7; D is perhaps TRBD1 (6 bases). Germline V gene lookup returns CDR1 LNHDA and CDR2 SQIVND (reference sequence). The V and J ends lost 7 bases and 2 bases respectively, with 12 bases between them. The CDR3 sequence is 13 residues long. Partial CDR3 DNA: TGTGCCAGTACCTCCGACAGGACCTACGAG. It codes for CASTSDRTYE. In full, the CDR3 reads CASTSDRTYEQYF.

In the case of this clone: Coverage ceases 3 residues before the CDR3 finishes, and the germline J gene fills in the end. The rearrangement joins TRBV5-3 to TRBJ1-2; 7 bases map to TRBD1. Being an ORF, TRBV5-3 has a function that is uncertain. V shed 5 bases, J shed 6 bases, and the junction held 16 bases outside the gene matches. The CDR3 runs to 16 residues. The covered CDR3 bases are TGTGCCAGAAGGACGAGGTACTCCGGGACAGAAGATGGC. Its translation is CARRTRYSGTEDG. The whole CDR3 reads CARRTRYSGTEDGYTF.